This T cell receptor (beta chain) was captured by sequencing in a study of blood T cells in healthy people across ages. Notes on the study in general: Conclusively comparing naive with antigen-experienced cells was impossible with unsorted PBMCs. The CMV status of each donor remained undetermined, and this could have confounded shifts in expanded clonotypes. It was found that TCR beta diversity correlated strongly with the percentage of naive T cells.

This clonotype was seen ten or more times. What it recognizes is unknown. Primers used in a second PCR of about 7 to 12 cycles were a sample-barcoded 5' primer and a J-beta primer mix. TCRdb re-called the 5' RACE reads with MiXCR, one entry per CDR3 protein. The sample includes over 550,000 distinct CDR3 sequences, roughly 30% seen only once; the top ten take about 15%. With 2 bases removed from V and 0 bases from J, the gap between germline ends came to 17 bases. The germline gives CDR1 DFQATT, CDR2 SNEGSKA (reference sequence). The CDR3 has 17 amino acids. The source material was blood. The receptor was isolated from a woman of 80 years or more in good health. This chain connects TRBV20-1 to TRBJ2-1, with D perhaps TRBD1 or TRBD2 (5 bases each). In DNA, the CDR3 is TGCAGTGCTAGATCCGCCCGGGGCGGTCTCTCCTACAATGAGCAGTTCTTC. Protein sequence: CSARSARGGLSYNEQFF.